These 9 T cell receptor beta chains came from one sample sequenced in a study of long-term antiretroviral therapy in people with HIV. An immunoSEQ assay, version v3.0, was performed at survey level. Sequencing used immunoSEQ multiplex PCR; TCRdb keeps in-frame clones, though not all of them. This table has around 30,000 clones, 85% appearing once. This material consisted of unsorted PBMCs, taken around 3.3 years after starting antiretroviral therapy. The receptor source for this set is a young man with HIV.

The rearrangement joins TRBV18 to TRBJ2-7, with 10 bases aligning to TRBD1. This CDR3 contains 15 residues. V shed 3 bases and J 4 bases; nucleotides not matched to a gene: 6. From germline, CDR1 is KGHSH and CDR2 LQKENI. The chain's CDR3 is CASSPRMGQGYEQYF. For the CDR3, the DNA is TGTGCCAGCTCACCCAGGATGGGACAGGGGTACGAGCAGTACTTC.

The chain carries TRBV5-4 and TRBJ1-1; D may be TRBD1 (6 bases). The CDR3 totals 13 residues. Trimming shortened V by 2 bases and J by 5 bases, and 10 bases separated the two germline ends. CDR1 is SGHNT, CDR2 YYREEE, per germline (reference sequence). The CDR3 reads CASSLGGGTEAFF. In DNA, the CDR3 is TGTGCCAGCAGCTTAGGGGGAGGGACTGAAGCTTTCTTT.

The chain combines TRBV27 with TRBJ2-5; D could derive from TRBD1 or TRBD2 (5 bases each). V gave up 3 bases and J gave up 4 bases, with 18 bases separating them. CDR3 length equals 16 residues. Germline CDR1 MNHEY, CDR2 SMNVEV (reference sequence). The CDR3 protein is CASSLGTVGHGETQYF. Here the CDR3 DNA reads TGTGCCAGCAGTTTGGGGACCGTGGGCCATGGAGAGACCCAGTACTTC.

The chain carries TRBV5-1 and TRBJ2-3; D gene uncertain. The germline V gene encodes CDR1 SGHRS and CDR2 YFSETQ. The length of the CDR3 is 12 residues. Trimming shortened V by 6 bases and J by 2 bases, and 7 bases separated the two germline ends. This chain's CDR3 is CASTGLTDTQYF. CDR3 bases: TGCGCCAGCACCGGGCTCACAGATACGCAGTATTTT.

The chain joins TRBV19 to TRBJ2-1, with 8 bases fitting TRBD1. V was clipped by 10 bases and J by 4 bases; unmatched bases: 15. This CDR3 region has 16 residues. The V gene's germline CDR1 is LNHDA and CDR2 SQIVND (reference sequence). In nucleotides, the CDR3 is TGTGCCACCGGACCAGGGGGCGGAAGGAGGTACAATGAGCAGTTCTTC. It codes for CATGPGGGRRYNEQFF. Filled out from reference TRBV19 and TRBJ2-1, the complete variable domain reads DGGITQSPKYLFRKEGQNVTLSCEQNLNHDAMYWYRQDPGQGLRLIYYSQIVNDFQKGDIAEGYSVSREKKESFPLTVTSAQKNPTAFYLCATGPGGGRRYNEQFFGPGTRLTVL.

This clone came up a few times. This rearrangement joins TRBV5-1 to TRBJ2-7, with D hard to call. V lost 4 bases, J lost 0 bases, and 11 bases lay in between. Germline CDR1 is SGHRS and CDR2 is YFSETQ. The CDR3 extends over 14 amino acids. The DNA for the CDR3 is TGCGCCAGCAGCCTAGGGTCCAACTCCTACGAGCAGTACTTC. It specifies CASSLGSNSYEQYF.

This chain uses TRBV27 with TRBJ2-3; D uncertain. V was shortened by 6 bases and J by 2 bases, with 15 bases between the two germline ends. In germline, CDR1 is MNHEY, CDR2 SMNVEV (reference sequence). The CDR3 totals 15 residues. CDR3 bases: TGTGCCAGCAGGTCAGGCCGTTTTACCACAGATACGCAGTATTTT. Its protein is CASRSGRFTTDTQYF.

The chain carries TRBV27 and TRBJ2-7, with TRBD2 identical over 9 bases. Germline CDR1 and CDR2: MNHEY and SMNVEV (reference sequence). This CDR3 has 17 amino acids. The V segment lost 1 base and the J segment 4 bases; nucleotides outside the gene matches: 11. The CDR3 reads CASSLYASGIVPYEQYF. The CDR3 DNA sequence: TGTGCCAGCAGTTTATATGCTAGCGGGATAGTGCCTTACGAGCAGTACTTC.

The chain joins TRBV6-5 to TRBJ1-1; 8 bases match TRBD1. The junction had 3 bases not matched to a gene; V was cut back by 3 bases and J by 0 bases. CDR1 is MNHEY, CDR2 SVGAGI, per germline. The CDR3 contains 15 residues. The CDR3 DNA follows: TGTGCCAGCAGTTATGGACAGGGTCTGAACACTGAAGCTTTCTTT. It is translated as CASSYGQGLNTEAFF.